Following are 19 T cell receptor beta chains from one sample sequenced in a study of blood T cell repertoires in COVID-19. Assay used: immunoSEQ multiplex PCR; TCRdb lists only in-frame clones, some missing. This table has some 160,000 clones, roughly 90% appearing once. Sequencing was performed on peripheral blood. These receptors all come from a man in his sixties with acute or convalescent COVID-19.

CDR3 bases: TGTGCCAGCAGCACACAGGGGGCCAGGGTTTCAGATACGCAGTATTTT. Translated, it gives CASSTQGARVSDTQYF. The chain joins TRBV7-2 to TRBJ2-3, with 9 bases aligning to TRBD1. The germline V gene has CDR1 SGHTA and CDR2 FQGNSA. The CDR3 is 16 amino acids. The junction had 10 bases not matched to a gene; V was cut back by 5 bases and J by 4 bases.

The chain recombines TRBV30 with TRBJ1-5, with 8 nucleotides matching TRBD1. Germline trimming cut 0 bases from V and 0 bases from J; bases unmatched to any gene: 7. Germline lookup yields CDR1 GTSNPN and CDR2 SVGIG (reference sequence). The CDR3 extends over 17 amino acids. CDR3 in DNA: TGTGCCTGGAGTGTACCCACAGGGGGTGTTAGCAATCAGCCCCAGCATTTT. Translation gives CAWSVPTGGVSNQPQHF.

J is TRBJ1-3 and V is TRBV11-2; 8 bases are a match to TRBD1. The CDR3 contains 16 residues. Germline V gives CDR1 SGHAT, CDR2 FQNNGV. The V and J ends lost 3 bases and 7 bases, in that order; junction bases with no gene match: 11. The CDR3 protein is CASSLGRGTGGNTIYF. CDR3 DNA: TGTGCCAGCAGCTTGGGCCGAGGGACAGGTGGGAACACCATATATTTT. Full variable domain (rest looked up from reference TRBV11-2 and TRBJ1-3): EAGVAQSPRYKIIEKRQSVAFWCNPISGHATLYWYQQILGQGPKLLIQFQNNGVVDDSQLPKDRFSAERLKGVDSTLKIQPAKLEDSAVYLCASSLGRGTGGNTIYFGEGSWLTVV.

The chain combines TRBV6-5 with TRBJ2-7; D perhaps matches TRBD1 (6 bases). This CDR3 contains 15 residues. The germline V and J ends were trimmed by 7 bases and 0 bases, with 16 bases remaining between them. CDR1 and CDR2 (germline): MNHEY, SVGAGI. This CDR3 reads CASIGRGKNSYEQYF. The DNA for the CDR3 is TGTGCCAGCATTGGAAGGGGGAAGAACTCCTACGAGCAGTACTTC.

The chain carries TRBV4-2 and TRBJ2-3, with no clear D. Deletions cut 1 base from V and 1 base from J, with 9 bases between. The CDR3 runs 15 residues. Germline CDR1 reads LGHNA; CDR2 reads YNFKEQ. The CDR3 reads CASSQASVGTDTQYF. The CDR3 nucleotides read TGTGCCAGCAGCCAAGCCTCGGTGGGCACAGATACGCAGTATTTT.

The rearrangement uses TRBV19 and TRBJ1-5, with D maybe TRBD1 (5 bases). Trimming left V 3 bases short and J 1 base short, with 10 bases between. Germline loops: CDR1 LNHDA, CDR2 SQIVND (reference sequence). CDR3 size: 15 residues. Here the CDR3 DNA reads TGTGCCAGTAGTATCTCGGGGGGAAGCAATCAGCCCCAGCATTTT. Translation: CASSISGGSNQPQHF.

CDR3 sequence: CASSIGAGGPVNEQFF. CDR3 nucleotides: TGTGCCAGTAGTATAGGGGCGGGGGGGCCGGTCAATGAGCAGTTCTTC. The V gene is TRBV19, the J gene TRBJ2-1, with TRBD2 identical over 9 bases. V shed 1 base, J shed 6 bases, and the junction held 7 bases outside the gene matches. Germline V gene data show CDR1 as LNHDA and CDR2 as SQIVND (reference sequence). The CDR3 runs to 16 residues.

This clone was counted once. The chain carries TRBV3-1 (or the pseudogene TRBV3-2) and TRBJ2-7, with D unclear. The CDR3 totals 14 residues. Germline values: CDR1 LGHDT, CDR2 YNNKEL (reference sequence). Deletions cut 5 bases from V and 6 bases from J, with 17 bases between. CDR3 amino acids: CASSESGYAGEQYF. The CDR3 DNA is TGTGCCAGCAGCGAGTCCGGGTACGCCGGCGAGCAGTACTTC.

The chain is built from TRBV19 and TRBJ2-3; 9 bases agree with TRBD1. The CDR3 has 15 amino acids. The V gene's germline CDR1 is LNHDA and CDR2 SQIVND (reference sequence). Trimming at V came to 4 bases and at J to 4 bases, leaving 6 bases not matched to a gene. The CDR3 sequence: CASSSRDRVSDTQYF. In DNA, the CDR3 is TGTGCCAGTAGTAGCCGGGACAGGGTCTCAGATACGCAGTATTTT. The full variable domain, rest sourced from reference TRBV19 and TRBJ2-3, is DGGITQSPKYLFRKEGQNVTLSCEQNLNHDAMYWYRQDPGQGLRLIYYSQIVNDFQKGDIAEGYSVSREKKESFPLTVTSAQKNPTAFYLCASSSRDRVSDTQYFGPGTRLTVL.

The J gene is TRBJ1-1, the V gene TRBV6-5, with D possibly TRBD1 on 6 matching bases. In germline, CDR1 is MNHEY, CDR2 SVGAGI. The CDR3 covers 15 residues. V was cut by 8 bases and J by 3 bases, with 19 bases left in between. The CDR3 region has the DNA TGTGCCAGCCAAGCGTACAGGGTGGGGGACACTGAAGCTTTCTTT. This sequence encodes CASQAYRVGDTEAFF.

The sample holds a few counts of this clone. This chain uses TRBV7-2 with TRBJ2-3; D is unresolved. Per the germline V gene, CDR1 is SGHTA and CDR2 is FQGNSA. Trimming removed 4 bases at V and 4 bases at J, with 3 bases between. The CDR3 spans 11 residues. The CDR3 bases are TGTGCCAGCAGCTCGGCAGATACGCAGTATTTT. It codes for CASSSADTQYF.

This chain connects TRBV11-2 to TRBJ2-1, with 10 bases matching TRBD2. Losses at the gene ends were 4 bases for V and 7 bases for J; bases not matched to a gene: 16. The CDR3 totals 18 residues. The germline CDR1 and CDR2 sequences are SGHAT and FQNNGV. CDR3 in amino acids: CASSSSRAAGGAGNEQFF. Written as DNA, the CDR3 is TGTGCCAGCAGCTCCTCGAGGGCAGCGGGGGGGGCCGGAAATGAGCAGTTCTTC.

The gene calls are TRBV5-4 and TRBJ2-1, with TRBD2 as a possible D gene (5 bases). The CDR3 covers 16 residues. The germline V gene encodes CDR1 SGHNT and CDR2 YYREEE (reference sequence). V shed 0 bases and J shed 0 bases, with 10 bases lying between them. Here the CDR3 DNA reads TGTGCCAGCAGCTTGGGGCGGGTAAGCTCCTACAATGAGCAGTTCTTC. Residues: CASSLGRVSSYNEQFF.

This chain links TRBV3-1 (or the pseudogene TRBV3-2) with TRBJ2-7; 7 bases agree with TRBD2. Germline V CDR1 and CDR2: LGHDT, YNNKEL (reference sequence). This CDR3 comprises 14 residues. After removal of 4 bases from V and 2 bases from J, the junction contained 5 bases not matched to a gene. As DNA, the CDR3 is TGTGCCAGCAGCCCAGGACTAGTAGCCTACGAGCAGTACTTC. Its protein product is CASSPGLVAYEQYF.

The J gene is TRBJ1-2, the V gene TRBV18, with D maybe TRBD1 (5 bases). This CDR3 region has 12 residues. From germline, CDR1 is KGHSH and CDR2 LQKENI. The V and J ends lost 1 base and 8 bases respectively, with 8 bases between them. CDR3 region: CASSPQGRGYTF. CDR3 nucleotides: TGTGCCAGCTCACCACAGGGGAGGGGCTACACCTTC.

V usage is TRBV12-5 and J usage is TRBJ1-4; 7 bases line up with TRBD1. Germline V gene lookup returns CDR1 LGHNT and CDR2 FRNRAP. CDR3 length: 20 residues. After removal of 1 base from V and 3 bases from J, the junction contained 17 bases not matched to a gene. CDR3 in amino acids: CASGLDPYSGQPGANEKLFF. CDR3 nucleotides: TGTGCTAGTGGTTTGGACCCCTACTCGGGACAGCCGGGGGCTAATGAAAAACTGTTTTTT.

This chain uses TRBV13 with TRBJ1-2; D remains unclear. Germline-derived CDR1 and CDR2 are PRHDT and FYEKMQ (reference sequence). Trimming removed 4 bases from V and 0 bases from J, with 12 bases in between. The CDR3 sequence is 15 residues long. This CDR3 is CASSSRGGTNYGYTF. The CDR3 DNA reads as TGTGCCAGCAGCTCCCGGGGTGGGACTAACTATGGCTACACCTTC.

This clone was seen a handful of times. V and J are TRBV11-2 and TRBJ1-1, with no clear D. This CDR3 has 13 residues. Looked up from germline, CDR1 is SGHAT and CDR2 is FQNNGV. V was pared by 4 bases and J by 8 bases, with 14 bases between. Here the CDR3 reads CASSSVGRFEAFF. The CDR3 bases are TGTGCCAGCAGCTCGGTGGGCAGGTTCGAAGCTTTCTTT. Looking up the rest from reference TRBV11-2 and TRBJ1-1 gives the full variable domain: EAGVAQSPRYKIIEKRQSVAFWCNPISGHATLYWYQQILGQGPKLLIQFQNNGVVDDSQLPKDRFSAERLKGVDSTLKIQPAKLEDSAVYLCASSSVGRFEAFFGQGTRLTVV.

This clone was detected only once. The chain is built from TRBV24-1 and TRBJ2-6; D might be TRBD1 (6 bases). Germline V gene data show CDR1 as KGHDR and CDR2 as SFDVKD. V was shortened by 1 base and J by 0 bases, with 9 bases between the two germline ends. The CDR3 is 17 residues long. For the CDR3, the DNA is TGTGCCACCAGTGATTTTACAGGGAGCTCTGGGGCCAACGTCCTGACTTTC. Its protein is CATSDFTGSSGANVLTF.